This T cell receptor beta chain was retrieved from a study of cytomegalovirus exposure and HLA in healthy donors. Whole-study findings and limits: Several V segments, TRBV6-2 and TRBV6-3 among them, could not be told apart and were dropped.

Germline lookup yields CDR1 WNHNN and CDR2 SYGVQD (reference sequence). This CDR3 spans 14 amino acids. J lost 9 bases, V lost 8 bases, and 8 bases had no gene match. In regard to this clone: Its antigen is currently unknown.

PCR employed 60 Vbeta and 13 Jbeta primers. Profiling relied on immunoSEQ multiplex PCR, and the TCRdb table lists in-frame clones only, not all of them. The repertoire consists of 90,000 to 120,000 clones, with 70% to 80% occurring once and the leading ten covering 3.5% to 5%. The chain has TRBV10-1 and TRBJ1-6; TRBD1 matches 9 bases. Sequencing was carried out using PBMCs. The receptor's source is a female donor in good health and CMV-seropositive. This CDR3 reads CASRSGTGSSPLHF. CDR3 DNA sequence: TGCGCCAGCCGATCCGGGACAGGGAGTTCACCCCTCCACTTT.